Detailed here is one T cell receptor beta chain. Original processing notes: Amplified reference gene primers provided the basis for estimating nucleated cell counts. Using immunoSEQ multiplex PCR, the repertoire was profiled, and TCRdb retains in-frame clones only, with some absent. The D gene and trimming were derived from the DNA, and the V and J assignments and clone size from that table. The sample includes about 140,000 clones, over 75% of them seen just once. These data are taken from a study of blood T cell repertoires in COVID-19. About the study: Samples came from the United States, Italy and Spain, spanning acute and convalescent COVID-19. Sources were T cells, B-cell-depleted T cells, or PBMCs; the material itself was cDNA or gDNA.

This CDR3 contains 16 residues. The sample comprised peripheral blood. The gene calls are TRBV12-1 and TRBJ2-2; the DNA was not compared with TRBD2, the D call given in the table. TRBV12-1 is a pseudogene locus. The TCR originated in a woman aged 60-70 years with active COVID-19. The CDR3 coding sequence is TGTGCCAGCAGCCCACCAATTGGGGGGGGTACCGGGGAGCTGTTTTTT. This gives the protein CASSPPIGGGTGELFF.